This is a list of T cell receptor beta chains from one sample in a study of shared clonotypes between healthy human individuals. Libraries were prepared by immunoSEQ multiplex PCR; TCRdb keeps only in-frame clonotypes and omits some of them. The table has about 1.5 million clones, 98% seen once; the top ten hold roughly 0.4%. The sample consisted of naive CD4+ T cells sorted from blood. These receptors came from a man aged 30 to 45 in good health. The CDR3 runs from the conserved cysteine through the conserved F or W. Expanded clones get a size class; other rows say once, few or many, or leave the size out.

TRBV27	TRBJ2-3	-	CASSLSRADTQYF
TRBV11-3	TRBJ2-3	-	CASSLLPGTSGPDTQYF
TRBV9	TRBJ2-5	-	CASSPRSKQETQYF
TRBV15	TRBJ2-7	-	CATSRPAGAYEQYF
TRBV7-8	TRBJ1-1	-	CASSLGSRGGANTEAFF
TRBV6-5	TRBJ2-1	-	CASSYRAGIHEQFF
TRBV6-5	TRBJ1-2	-	CASSIGGKLGGGYTF
TRBV29-1	TRBJ1-4	-	CSFRAAGTTNEKLFF
TRBV19	TRBJ2-1	once	CASSILAGAGGPQFF
TRBV7-6	TRBJ1-1	-	CASSSLPPGVTEAFF